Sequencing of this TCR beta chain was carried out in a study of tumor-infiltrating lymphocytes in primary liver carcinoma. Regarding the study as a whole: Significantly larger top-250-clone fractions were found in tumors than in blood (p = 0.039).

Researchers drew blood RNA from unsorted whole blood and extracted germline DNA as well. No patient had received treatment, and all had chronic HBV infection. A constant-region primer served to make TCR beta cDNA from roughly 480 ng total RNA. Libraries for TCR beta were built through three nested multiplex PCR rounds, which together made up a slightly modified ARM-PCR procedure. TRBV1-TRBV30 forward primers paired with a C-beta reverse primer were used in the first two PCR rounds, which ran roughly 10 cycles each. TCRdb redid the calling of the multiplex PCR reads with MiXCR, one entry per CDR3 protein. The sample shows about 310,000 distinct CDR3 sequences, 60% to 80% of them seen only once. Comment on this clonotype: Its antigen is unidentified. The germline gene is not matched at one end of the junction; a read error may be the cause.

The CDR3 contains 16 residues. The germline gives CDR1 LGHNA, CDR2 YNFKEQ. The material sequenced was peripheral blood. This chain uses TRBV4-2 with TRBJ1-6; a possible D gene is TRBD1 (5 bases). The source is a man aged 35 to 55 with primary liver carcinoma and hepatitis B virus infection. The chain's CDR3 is CVSSQEGSGGDSPLHF. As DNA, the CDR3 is TGTGTCAGCAGCCAAGAGGGGTCAGGAGGAGATTCACCCCTCCACTTT.